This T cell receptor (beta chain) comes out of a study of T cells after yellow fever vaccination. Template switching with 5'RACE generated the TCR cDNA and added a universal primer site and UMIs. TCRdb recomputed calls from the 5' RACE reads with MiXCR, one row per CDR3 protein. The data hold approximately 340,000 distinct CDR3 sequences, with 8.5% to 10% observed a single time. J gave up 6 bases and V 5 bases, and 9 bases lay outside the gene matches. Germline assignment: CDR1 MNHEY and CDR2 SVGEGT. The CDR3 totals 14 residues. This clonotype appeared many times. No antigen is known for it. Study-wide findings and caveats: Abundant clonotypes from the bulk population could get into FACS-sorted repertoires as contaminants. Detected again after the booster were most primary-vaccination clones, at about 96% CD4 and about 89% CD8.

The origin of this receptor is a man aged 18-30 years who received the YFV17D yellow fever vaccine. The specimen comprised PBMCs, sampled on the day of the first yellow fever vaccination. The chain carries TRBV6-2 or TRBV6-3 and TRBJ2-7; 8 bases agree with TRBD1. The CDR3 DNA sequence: TGTGCCAGCAGTCCTCGGACAGGGTGGCGCGAGCAGTACGTC. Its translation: CASSPRTGWREQYV.